This is a list of T cell receptor beta chains from one sample in a study of CD8+ T cells in alopecia areata. TCRdb's copy holds only in-frame clones and misses some; the assay was immunoSEQ multiplex PCR. Of more than 110,000 clones detected, around four fifths appear once; the ten largest clones hold approximately 25%. Material: CD8+ T cells sorted from blood, obtained at week 4, from a patient treated with tofacitinib. The receptors come from a human donor with alopecia areata. Both conserved end residues are part of each CDR3. The order of the fields is D gene, V gene, J gene, clone size, CDR3 DNA, CDR3 protein. The D gene is left open where the match is weak. Size is omitted from some rows. Given values are once, few, many or a class for expanded clones.

d_call: -
v_call: TRBV19
j_call: TRBJ2-7
clone_size: -
cdr3_nt: TGTGCCAGTAGCACCGGGACATACCCGTACGAGCAGTACTTC
cdr3_aa: CASSTGTYPYEQYF

d_call: -
v_call: TRBV30
j_call: TRBJ2-1
clone_size: -
cdr3_nt: TGTGCCTGGAGTGTTCGAAGGGCACAGCCAAATGAGCAGTTCTTC
cdr3_aa: CAWSVRRAQPNEQFF

d_call: -
v_call: TRBV14
j_call: TRBJ1-2
clone_size: few
cdr3_nt: TGTGCCAGCAGCCAAGGGGGGACGGCCAACTATGGCTACACCTTC
cdr3_aa: CASSQGGTANYGYTF

d_call: TRBD2
v_call: TRBV7-2
j_call: TRBJ2-1
clone_size: few
cdr3_nt: TGTGCCAGCAGCGTGACTAGCGGGGACTACAATGAGCAGTTCTTC
cdr3_aa: CASSVTSGDYNEQFF

d_call: TRBD2
v_call: TRBV27
j_call: TRBJ2-7
clone_size: -
cdr3_nt: TGTGCCAGCACGGGGGGCTACGAGCAGTACTTC
cdr3_aa: CASTGGYEQYF

d_call: -
v_call: TRBV27
j_call: TRBJ2-7
clone_size: -
cdr3_nt: TGTGCCAGCAGGGGCCCGGGCTCCCTGGGAGAGCAGTACTTC
cdr3_aa: CASRGPGSLGEQYF

d_call: -
v_call: TRBV4-1
j_call: TRBJ1-5
clone_size: once
cdr3_nt: TGCGCCAGCAGCCAAGAGTCAGGTGCGAATCAGCCCCAGCATTTT
cdr3_aa: CASSQESGANQPQHF

d_call: -
v_call: TRBV7-9
j_call: TRBJ2-7
clone_size: -
cdr3_nt: TGTGCCAGCAGCTTAAATGAAATTCGGTACGAGCAGTACTTC
cdr3_aa: CASSLNEIRYEQYF

d_call: -
v_call: TRBV5-4
j_call: TRBJ2-5
clone_size: -
cdr3_nt: TGTGCCAGCAGCACGGTGGCGGGTGAGACCCAGTACTTC
cdr3_aa: CASSTVAGETQYF

d_call: TRBD1
v_call: TRBV19
j_call: TRBJ1-1
clone_size: -
cdr3_nt: TGTGCCAGTAGCGGGGACAGGGTTGAAGCTTTCTTT
cdr3_aa: CASSGDRVEAFF

d_call: -
v_call: TRBV10-2
j_call: TRBJ2-5
clone_size: few
cdr3_nt: TGCGCCAGCAGTGAGTCTGGCGGGGCCCGCCAAGAGACCCAGTACTTC
cdr3_aa: CASSESGGARQETQYF

d_call: -
v_call: TRBV6-5
j_call: TRBJ1-1
clone_size: -
cdr3_nt: TGTGCCAGCAGTTACGGGACGGAAAACACTGAAGCTTTCTTT
cdr3_aa: CASSYGTENTEAFF

d_call: -
v_call: TRBV2
j_call: TRBJ2-7
clone_size: -
cdr3_nt: TGTGCCAGCAGTACGGGACTCCACTACGAGCAGTACTTC
cdr3_aa: CASSTGLHYEQYF

d_call: -
v_call: TRBV5-4
j_call: TRBJ2-7
clone_size: -
cdr3_nt: TGTGCCAGCAGCTGGGAGGGGGGAGGCGACGAGCAGTACTTC
cdr3_aa: CASSWEGGGDEQYF

d_call: -
v_call: TRBV6-9
j_call: TRBJ2-6
clone_size: -
cdr3_nt: TGTGCCAGCAAATTTCTACCCACGGGGGCCAACGTCCTGACTTTC
cdr3_aa: CASKFLPTGANVLTF

d_call: -
v_call: TRBV7-9
j_call: TRBJ2-5
clone_size: few
cdr3_nt: TGTGCCAGCAGCCTGGGGGGCTCCCCCCAAGAGACCCAGTACTTC
cdr3_aa: CASSLGGSPQETQYF

d_call: -
v_call: TRBV29-1
j_call: TRBJ2-5
clone_size: -
cdr3_nt: TGCAGCGTTGAAGAGAGGGTGGGAAGTGGACAGGAGACCCAGTACTTC
cdr3_aa: CSVEERVGSGQETQYF

d_call: -
v_call: TRBV6-5
j_call: TRBJ1-1
clone_size: -
cdr3_nt: TGTGCCAGCAGTTACACAGGGACGGCAGAAGCTTTCTTT
cdr3_aa: CASSYTGTAEAFF

d_call: -
v_call: TRBV6-5
j_call: TRBJ2-1
clone_size: -
cdr3_nt: TGTGCCAGCAGTCCAGGGTCCTACAATGAGCAGTTCTTC
cdr3_aa: CASSPGSYNEQFF

d_call: -
v_call: TRBV7-6
j_call: TRBJ1-2
clone_size: few
cdr3_nt: TGTGCCAGCAGCTCCGGTGAATTTACTGGCTACACCTTC
cdr3_aa: CASSSGEFTGYTF

d_call: -
v_call: TRBV7-9
j_call: TRBJ2-7
clone_size: few
cdr3_nt: TGTGCCAGCAGCTCACACAGGGATAGCTACGAGCAGTACTTC
cdr3_aa: CASSSHRDSYEQYF

d_call: -
v_call: TRBV9
j_call: TRBJ2-3
clone_size: -
cdr3_nt: TGTGCCAGCAGCGTCAGAGGAGATACGCAGTATTTT
cdr3_aa: CASSVRGDTQYF

d_call: -
v_call: TRBV5-6
j_call: TRBJ2-7
clone_size: few
cdr3_nt: TGTGCCAGCAGCTTGATGACAGGCCTCCTGTCCTACGAGCAGTACTTC
cdr3_aa: CASSLMTGLLSYEQYF

d_call: TRBD2
v_call: TRBV10-2
j_call: TRBJ2-2
clone_size: few
cdr3_nt: TGCGCCAGCACTGAAGGGACTAGCGGAAACACCGGGGAGCTGTTTTTT
cdr3_aa: CASTEGTSGNTGELFF

d_call: -
v_call: TRBV2
j_call: TRBJ2-7
clone_size: -
cdr3_nt: TGTGCCAGCAGTGAGTTGGGGATCCATCGGGAGCAGTACTTC
cdr3_aa: CASSELGIHREQYF

d_call: TRBD1
v_call: TRBV30
j_call: TRBJ2-3
clone_size: -
cdr3_nt: TGTGCCTGGTCGACAGGGGCTAGCACAGATACGCAGTATTTT
cdr3_aa: CAWSTGASTDTQYF

d_call: -
v_call: TRBV19
j_call: TRBJ1-1
clone_size: -
cdr3_nt: TGTGCCAGTAACTACGACCCCCTGTTTTGGACTGAAGCTTTCTTT
cdr3_aa: CASNYDPLFWTEAFF

d_call: TRBD1
v_call: TRBV7-2
j_call: TRBJ1-1
clone_size: -
cdr3_nt: TGTGCCAGCAGCCCACTGACAGGGGCGGCTGAAGCTTTCTTT
cdr3_aa: CASSPLTGAAEAFF

d_call: TRBD1
v_call: TRBV2
j_call: TRBJ2-5
clone_size: -
cdr3_nt: TGTGCCAGCAGTCTCGGGACAGTGAGGGTCGAGACCCAGTACTTC
cdr3_aa: CASSLGTVRVETQYF

d_call: -
v_call: TRBV7-9
j_call: TRBJ2-7
clone_size: -
cdr3_nt: TGTGCCAGCAGCGAGAGCGAGAGACTCTACGAGCAGTACTTC
cdr3_aa: CASSESERLYEQYF

d_call: -
v_call: TRBV7-9
j_call: TRBJ1-6
clone_size: -
cdr3_nt: TGTGCCAGCAGCTTGGAGAGCTCCTATAATTCACCCCTCCACTTT
cdr3_aa: CASSLESSYNSPLHF

d_call: TRBD2
v_call: TRBV9
j_call: TRBJ2-7
clone_size: -
cdr3_nt: TGTGCCAGCAGCCCTCTAGCGGGGGCCCCCTACGAGCAGTACTTC
cdr3_aa: CASSPLAGAPYEQYF

d_call: TRBD1
v_call: TRBV4-3
j_call: TRBJ2-7
clone_size: -
cdr3_nt: TGCGCCAGCAGCCAAGATCAGAGACAGGGGTACCACGAGCAGTACTTC
cdr3_aa: CASSQDQRQGYHEQYF

d_call: -
v_call: TRBV7-6
j_call: TRBJ2-1
clone_size: -
cdr3_nt: TGTGCCAGCAGCTTAGGAATGGGTGAGCAGTTCTTC
cdr3_aa: CASSLGMGEQFF

d_call: TRBD2
v_call: TRBV5-6
j_call: TRBJ2-1
clone_size: -
cdr3_nt: TGTGCCAGCAGCTTGGCTAGCGGGGGTTTTAGCTCCTACAATGAGCAGTTCTTC
cdr3_aa: CASSLASGGFSSYNEQFF

d_call: TRBD2
v_call: TRBV27
j_call: TRBJ2-5
clone_size: -
cdr3_nt: TGTGCCAGCAGTTTATACCCACTAGCGGGGGAGTGGGAGACCCAGTACTTC
cdr3_aa: CASSLYPLAGEWETQYF

d_call: -
v_call: TRBV5-1
j_call: TRBJ1-1
clone_size: -
cdr3_nt: TGCGCCAGCAGCTCTTGGGGGTCGAACACTGAAGCTTTCTTT
cdr3_aa: CASSSWGSNTEAFF

d_call: -
v_call: TRBV2
j_call: TRBJ2-7
clone_size: -
cdr3_nt: TGTGCCAGCAGTGCTACAGGGAGTAGAGACTACGAGCAGTACTTC
cdr3_aa: CASSATGSRDYEQYF

d_call: TRBD1
v_call: TRBV11-2
j_call: TRBJ2-7
clone_size: -
cdr3_nt: TGTGCCAGCAGCCAGGGACAGGCCTACGAGCAGTACTTC
cdr3_aa: CASSQGQAYEQYF